What follows describes a single T cell receptor beta chain. The data derive from a study of cytotoxic CD8 clonotypes in ibrutinib-treated CLL. Study-wide context: Response material was collected after a median about 12 months of treatment, range 6 to 36.

Data came from immunoSEQ multiplex PCR; TCRdb stores just in-frame clones and leaves some out. The profile shows about 13,000 clones, around 70% of them singletons. This CDR3 spans 16 amino acids. CDR1 is SGHTA, CDR2 FQGTGA, per germline. Trimming took 1 base from V and 2 from J, leaving 14 bases between them. This material consisted of PBMCs, taken before ibrutinib treatment. This chain links TRBV7-3 with TRBJ1-2, with D possibly matching TRBD1 (5 bases). The receptor was derived from a human donor with chronic lymphocytic leukemia. The CDR3 DNA follows: TGTGCCAGCAGCTTAAGCCCAGGGACGGAAAACTATGGCTACACCTTC. This encodes CASSLSPGTENYGYTF. Combining the CDR3 with reference TRBV7-3 and TRBJ1-2 gives the whole variable domain GAGVSQTPSNKVTEKGKYVELRCDPISGHTALYWYRQSLGQGPEFLIYFQGTGAADDSGLPNDRFFAVRPEGSVSTLKIQRTERGDSAVYLCASSLSPGTENYGYTFGSGTRLTVV.